The clone carrying this T cell receptor (beta chain) was counted at least ten times. Its matching antigen is unknown. The time point denotes: patch test 3, about 24 weeks after DPC sensitization. The treatment was: therapeutic diphenylcyclopropenone sensitization with weekly scalp DPC. The sample comes from a study of human T cells and chemical hapten exposure. Background on the study: TCR yields differed between samples (mainly from small differences in pooled library volume).

In germline, CDR1 is MDHEN, CDR2 SYDVKM. The CDR3 spans 15 residues. Trimming removed 5 bases from V and 1 base from J, with 14 bases in between. Each CDR3 protein gets one entry after TCRdb re-called the RACE reads with MiXCR. The repertoire consists of under 55,000 distinct CDR3 sequences, with 9.9% occurring once and the leading ten covering approximately 15%. Study-wide points: The study found that DPC sensitization did not change TCRs above 1 in 1000 frequency.

The V call is TRBV28, the J call TRBJ1-1; D is undetermined. The receptor's source is a woman between 40 and 55 years old with alopecia areata. Some clones in this sample may be carry-over from other donors' samples. The sample was whole blood, taken in connection with sensitization to the hapten diphenylcyclopropenone (DPC). DNA of the CDR3: TGTGCCAGCAGTCCGAGGAGGATAAAGAACACTGAAGCTTTCTTT. The encoded protein is CASSPRRIKNTEAFF.